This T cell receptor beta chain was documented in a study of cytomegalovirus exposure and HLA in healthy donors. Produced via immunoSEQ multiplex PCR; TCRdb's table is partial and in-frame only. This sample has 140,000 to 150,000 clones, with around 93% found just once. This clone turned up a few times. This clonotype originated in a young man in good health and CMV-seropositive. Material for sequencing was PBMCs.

The CDR3 protein is CASSLMGWEQFF. The CDR3 bases are TGCGCCAGCAGCTTAATGGGCTGGGAGCAGTTCTTC. This sequence joins TRBV5-1 and TRBJ2-1; D is uncertain. CDR3 length: 12 amino acids. Trimming cost V 2 bases and J 10 bases, with 10 bases left between them. Looked up from germline, CDR1 is SGHRS and CDR2 is YFSETQ. The full variable domain, in which reference TRBV5-1 and TRBJ2-1 provide the parts outside the CDR3, is KAGVTQTPRYLIKTRGQQVTLSCSPISGHRSVSWYQQTPGQGLQFLFEYFSETQRNKGNFPGRFSGRQFSNSRSEMNVSTLELGDSALYLCASSLMGWEQFFGPGTRLTVL.